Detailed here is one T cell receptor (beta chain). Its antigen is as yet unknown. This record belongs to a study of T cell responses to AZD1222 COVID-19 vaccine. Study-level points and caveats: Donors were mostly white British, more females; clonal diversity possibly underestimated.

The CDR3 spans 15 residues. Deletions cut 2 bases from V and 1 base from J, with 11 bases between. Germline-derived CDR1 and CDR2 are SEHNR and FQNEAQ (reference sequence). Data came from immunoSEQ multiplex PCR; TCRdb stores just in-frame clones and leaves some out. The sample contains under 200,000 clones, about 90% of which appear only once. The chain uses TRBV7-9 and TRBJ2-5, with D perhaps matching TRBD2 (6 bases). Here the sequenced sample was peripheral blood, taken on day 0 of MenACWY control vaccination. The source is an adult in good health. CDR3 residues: CASSLPGRRQETQYF. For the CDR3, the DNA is TGTGCCAGCAGCTTACCAGGGAGGCGCCAAGAGACCCAGTACTTC.